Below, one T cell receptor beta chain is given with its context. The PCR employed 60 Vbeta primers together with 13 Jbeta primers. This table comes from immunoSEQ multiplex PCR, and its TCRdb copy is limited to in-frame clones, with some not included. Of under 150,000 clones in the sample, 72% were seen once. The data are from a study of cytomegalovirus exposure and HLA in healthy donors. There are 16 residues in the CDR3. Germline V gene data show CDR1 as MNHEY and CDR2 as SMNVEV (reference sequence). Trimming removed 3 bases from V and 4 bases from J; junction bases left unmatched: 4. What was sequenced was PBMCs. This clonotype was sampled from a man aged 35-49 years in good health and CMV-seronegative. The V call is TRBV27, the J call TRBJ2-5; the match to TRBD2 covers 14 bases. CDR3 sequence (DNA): TGTGCCAGCAGTTTGCGCGGGACTAGCGGGAGAGAGACCCAGTACTTC. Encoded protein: CASSLRGTSGRETQYF.